This TCR beta chain was sequenced during a study of tumor-infiltrating lymphocytes in localized non-small cell lung cancer (dated by TCRdb to the early 2020s). Background on the whole study: Patients whose samples were collected after neoadjuvant chemotherapy, as well as both smokers and never-smokers and several histologies, were included in the cohort. Each patient provided resected tumor tissue plus uninvolved lung tissue from the same patient, with the uninvolved lung tissue described as non-adjacent to the tumor. Alongside flow cytometry, multiplex immunofluorescence, RNA-seq, exome sequencing and proteomics, TCR sequencing was applied to the same patients as one of several integrated assays. The overall ICON cohort was composed of over a hundred surgical patients with localized non-small cell lung cancer whose tumors were resected. The paired tumor versus uninvolved lung comparison of immunoSEQ T-cell fraction included 45 to 65 patients. What the work shows at the level of the full study, not this receptor alone: Different pieces of the same tissue were used for different assays, so technical variation could not be separated from intratumor heterogeneity. The TCR-derived T-cell fraction showed no difference between the flow cytometry-defined immunotypes IM1 (good prognosis) and IM2 (poor prognosis). Consistent with immunofluorescence CD3 counts, TCRbeta sequencing supported greater T cell infiltration in tumors than in uninvolved lung tissue. Because assay coverage varied across patients depending on available tissue quantity, TCR sequencing was performed for only a subset of the cohort.

This clone is considered medium-sized (0.01 to 0.1%). No antigen is known for it. There are no base qualities to consult, and no much larger clone falls within one base. Inclusive of the bounding cysteine and phenylalanine, the CDR3 is 15 residues long. The sequence is cut down to CDR3 DNA, 45 bases in frame from base 1. V and J are truncated by 7 bases and 2 bases respectively, leaving an intervening sequence of 19 bases. Via the germline V gene, CDR1 is SQVTM and CDR2 ANQGSEA. The T-cell fraction in tumor and uninvolved lung tissue was obtained from TCR sequencing using the immunoSEQ assay. On the authors' methods: For survival analysis, patients were split into high (upper tertile) and low (lower two tertiles) T-cell fraction groups and compared by log-rank test. A signed-rank test was used to test differences in T-cell fraction between paired tumor and uninvolved lung samples. TCRdb holds this immuneACCESS table with in-frame rearrangements only. Some clones are missing; in checked studies, unresolved V genes explain under half, and the rest has no known cause. For V, J and clone size, that table is used; D and trimming come from the DNA. This sample has roughly 15,000 clones in its table, and approximately 80% of those were observed once. In total, the top ten clones hold about 9.3% of the sample.

ICON enrollment began in the first half of 2016, and the last patient was enrolled in 2018. From a subcohort of 60 to 90 patients, fresh tumor and matched uninvolved tissue were collected for in-depth immune analyses, including TCR sequencing. DNA isolated from bulk tissue, without cell sorting, was used for TCR sequencing. The rearrangement joined TRBV29-1 to TRBJ2-3; the D segment might be TRBD1 or TRBD2, since each matches 6 bases. This sequence originates from a human donor with non-small cell lung cancer. Sequenced material: uninvolved lung tissue not adjacent to the tumor. This receptor carries the CDR3 CSAGGGEIFTDTQYF. In nucleotide form, the sequence is TGCAGCGCCGGGGGCGGAGAAATTTTCACAGATACGCAGTATTTT.